This T cell receptor beta chain was sequenced for a study of Graves' ophthalmopathy and Graves' hyperthyroidism. Study at large: Sampling took place at initial diagnosis, with peripheral blood obtained before any treatment.

CAS ≥3, NOSPECS ≥4, moderate-to-severe activity and duration under 3 months marked donors with ophthalmopathy. Germline CDR1 is MGHDK and CDR2 is SYGVNS. Trimming removed 5 bases from V and 5 bases from J; junction bases left unmatched: 15. The CDR3 extends over 17 amino acids. Amplification from RNA transcripts yielded the TCR beta CDR3 regions. The first-round RT-PCR employed HTBI primers together with the Qiagen OneStep RT-PCR kit. A multiplex PCR was then performed as the second round. TCRdb called the multiplex PCR reads again in MiXCR, with one record for every CDR3 protein. The table records almost 750,000 distinct CDR3 sequences, roughly 40% of them present only once.

What was sequenced was peripheral blood. This sequence originates from an adult man with Graves' ophthalmopathy. The chain combines TRBV25-1 with TRBJ1-5, with 7 bases identical to TRBD1. The CDR3: CASSSGRLQGRDQPQHF. The CDR3 nucleotides are TGTGCCAGCAGTTCGGGACGCCTACAGGGGAGGGATCAGCCCCAGCATTTT.